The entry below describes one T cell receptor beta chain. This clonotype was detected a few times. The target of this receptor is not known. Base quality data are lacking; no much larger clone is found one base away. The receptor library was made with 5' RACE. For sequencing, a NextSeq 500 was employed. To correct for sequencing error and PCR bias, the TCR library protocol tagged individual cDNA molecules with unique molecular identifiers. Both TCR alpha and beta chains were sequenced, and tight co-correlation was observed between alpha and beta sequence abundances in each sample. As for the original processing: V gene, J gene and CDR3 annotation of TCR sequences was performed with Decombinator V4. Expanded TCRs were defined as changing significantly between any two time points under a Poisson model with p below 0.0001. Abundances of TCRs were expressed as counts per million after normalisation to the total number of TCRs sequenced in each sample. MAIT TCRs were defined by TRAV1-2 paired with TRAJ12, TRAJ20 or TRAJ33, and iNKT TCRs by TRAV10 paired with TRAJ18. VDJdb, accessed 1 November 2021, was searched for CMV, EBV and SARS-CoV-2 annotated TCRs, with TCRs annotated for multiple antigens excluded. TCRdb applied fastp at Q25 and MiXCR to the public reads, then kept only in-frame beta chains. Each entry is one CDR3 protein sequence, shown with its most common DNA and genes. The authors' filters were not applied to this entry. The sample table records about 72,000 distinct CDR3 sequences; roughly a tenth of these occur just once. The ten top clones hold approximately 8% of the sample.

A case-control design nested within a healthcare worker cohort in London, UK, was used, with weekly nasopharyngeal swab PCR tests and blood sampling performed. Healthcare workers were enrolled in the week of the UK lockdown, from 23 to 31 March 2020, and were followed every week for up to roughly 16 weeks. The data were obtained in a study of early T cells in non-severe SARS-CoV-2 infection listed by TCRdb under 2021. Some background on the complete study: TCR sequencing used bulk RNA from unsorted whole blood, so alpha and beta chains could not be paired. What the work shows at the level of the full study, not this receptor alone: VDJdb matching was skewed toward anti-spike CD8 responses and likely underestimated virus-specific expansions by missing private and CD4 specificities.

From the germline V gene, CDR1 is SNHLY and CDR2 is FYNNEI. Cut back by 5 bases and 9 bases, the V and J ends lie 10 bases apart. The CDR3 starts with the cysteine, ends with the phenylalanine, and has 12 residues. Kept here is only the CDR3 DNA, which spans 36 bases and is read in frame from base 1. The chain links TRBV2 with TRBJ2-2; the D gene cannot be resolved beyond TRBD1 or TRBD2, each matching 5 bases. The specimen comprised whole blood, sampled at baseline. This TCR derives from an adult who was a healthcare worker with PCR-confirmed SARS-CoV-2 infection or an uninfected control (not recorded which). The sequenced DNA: TGTGCCAGCAGTTTGGGGGTCAGGGAGCTGTTTTTT. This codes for CASSLGVRELFF.